Shown below are 11 T cell receptor beta chains from a single sample sequenced in a study of T cells in pancreatic ductal adenocarcinoma. The repertoire was sequenced with immunoSEQ multiplex PCR; TCRdb's copy has only in-frame clones and lacks some. The sample has 16,000 or so clones, roughly 89% seen once. No neoadjuvant therapy was given to the selected pancreatic ductal adenocarcinoma patients before their surgery. Material: PBMCs. The receptors stem from a human donor with pancreatic ductal adenocarcinoma.

The chain is built from TRBV15 and TRBJ1-4, with 7 bases fitting TRBD1. J lost 1 base, V lost 0 bases, and 14 bases had no gene match. Germline V CDR1 and CDR2: LNHNV, YYDKDF (reference sequence). This CDR3 is 20 amino acids long. CDR3 residues: CATSRDALVAGGVTNEKLFF. The CDR3 nucleotides read TGTGCCACCAGCAGAGATGCTTTGGTGGCAGGGGGGGTAACTAATGAAAAACTGTTTTTT.

The rearrangement links TRBV18 to TRBJ2-7; TRBD1 matches at 9 bases. Trimming cost V 5 bases and J 0 bases; bases outside gene matches: 5. Per the germline V gene, CDR1 is KGHSH and CDR2 is LQKENI. The length of the CDR3 is 15 residues. This chain's CDR3 is CASSSPGQGSYEQYF. CDR3 nucleotide sequence: TGTGCCAGCTCATCGCCGGGACAGGGCTCCTACGAGCAGTACTTC. The entire variable domain, with the rest obtained from reference TRBV18 and TRBJ2-7, is as follows: NAGVMQNPRHLVRRRGQEARLRCSPMKGHSHVYWYRQLPEEGLKFMVYLQKENIIDESGMPKERFSAEFPKEGPSILRIQQVVRGDSAAYFCASSSPGQGSYEQYFGPGTRLTVT.

The chain employs TRBV27 and TRBJ2-7, with 11 nucleotides matching TRBD2. Losses at the gene ends were 8 bases for V and 1 base for J; bases not matched to a gene: 7. Germline CDR1 reads MNHEY; CDR2 reads SMNVEV (reference sequence). This CDR3 is 15 amino acids long. The CDR3 region is CASWTSGLISYEQYF. In DNA, the CDR3 is TGTGCCAGCTGGACTAGCGGGCTGATTTCCTACGAGCAGTACTTC.

The chain uses TRBV7-2 and TRBJ2-1; 8 nucleotides match TRBD2. This CDR3 region has 19 residues. Per the germline V gene, CDR1 is SGHTA and CDR2 is FQGNSA. The V segment lost 5 bases and the J segment 0 bases; nucleotides outside the gene matches: 15. This chain's CDR3 is CASSHLAGRTLSSYNEQFF. The DNA for the CDR3 is TGTGCCAGCAGCCATTTAGCGGGACGTACATTAAGCTCCTACAATGAGCAGTTCTTC. The entire variable domain, with the rest obtained from reference TRBV7-2 and TRBJ2-1, is as follows: GAGVSQSPSNKVTEKGKDVELRCDPISGHTALYWYRQSLGQGLEFLIYFQGNSAPDKSGLPSDRFSAERTGGSVSTLTIQRTQQEDSAVYLCASSHLAGRTLSSYNEQFFGPGTRLTVL.

The V gene is TRBV9, the J gene TRBJ2-1, with TRBD2 identical over 12 bases. CDR3 length equals 19 residues. Germline CDR1 is SGDLS and CDR2 is YYNGEE. V was clipped by 4 bases and J by 4 bases; unmatched bases: 15. DNA of the CDR3: TGTGCCAGCAGCCCCCACCCCACTTGGACTAGCGGGGAGTACAATGAGCAGTTCTTC. Translating it yields CASSPHPTWTSGEYNEQFF. Drawing the rest from reference TRBV9 and TRBJ2-1, the complete variable domain is DSGVTQTPKHLITATGQRVTLRCSPRSGDLSVYWYQQSLDQGLQFLIQYYNGEERAKGNILERFSAQQFPDLHSELNLSSLELGDSALYFCASSPHPTWTSGEYNEQFFGPGTRLTVL.

V and J are TRBV5-4 and TRBJ1-6; D gene uncertain. V lost 1 base, J lost 7 bases, and 9 bases lay in between. Germline-derived CDR1 and CDR2 are SGHNT and YYREEE (reference sequence). The CDR3 sequence is 14 residues long. The CDR3 DNA reads as TGTGCCAGCAGCTTGCTGGGGAGCAATTCACCCCTCCACTTT. Translated: CASSLLGSNSPLHF.

V gene TRBV6-6 combines with J gene TRBJ1-5; 9 bases map to TRBD1. V lost 7 bases, J lost 7 bases, and 11 bases stayed unmatched. This CDR3 spans 15 amino acids. Germline lookup yields CDR1 MNHNY and CDR2 SVGAGI (reference sequence). The CDR3, as DNA: TGTGCCAGCAACCCCGGGACAGGGAAGGGACAGCCCCAGCATTTT. Amino acid sequence: CASNPGTGKGQPQHF.

The chain employs TRBV30 and TRBJ2-2, with 7 bases that match TRBD2. The J segment lost 1 base and the V segment lost 8 bases, leaving 7 bases of the junction unmatched. The CDR3 length is 14 residues. Germline V gives CDR1 GTSNPN, CDR2 SVGIG (reference sequence). CDR3 in amino acids: CATNGGKNTGELFF. The CDR3 DNA sequence: TGTGCCACAAACGGGGGGAAGAACACCGGGGAGCTGTTTTTT.

The chain combines TRBV14 with TRBJ2-1, with 13 bases aligning to TRBD2. Per the germline V gene, CDR1 is SGHDN and CDR2 is FVKESK. CDR3 length equals 20 residues. The V and J ends lost 0 bases and 4 bases, in that order; junction bases with no gene match: 12. As DNA, the CDR3 is TGTGCCAGCAGCCAAGATCGGAGACTAGCGGGAGGACGATATTACAATGAGCAGTTCTTC. Its translation: CASSQDRRLAGGRYYNEQFF.

The chain carries TRBV5-1 and TRBJ2-2; no clear D. V was trimmed by 0 bases and J by 0 bases, leaving 6 bases between them. Per germline, CDR1 SGHRS and CDR2 YFSETQ. There are 15 residues in the CDR3. CDR3: CASSLVNPNTGELFF. DNA for the CDR3: TGCGCCAGCAGCTTGGTTAATCCGAACACCGGGGAGCTGTTTTTT.

This clone came up once. V gene TRBV5-8 combines with J gene TRBJ2-5; 9 nucleotides align to TRBD2. The CDR3 runs 17 residues. After removal of 0 bases from V and 4 bases from J, the junction contained 10 bases not matched to a gene. The V gene's germline CDR1 is SGHTS and CDR2 YDEGEE. This CDR3 is CASSLAGSGSLGETQYF. CDR3 DNA: TGTGCCAGCAGCTTGGCCGGTAGCGGGAGCCTGGGAGAGACCCAGTACTTC.